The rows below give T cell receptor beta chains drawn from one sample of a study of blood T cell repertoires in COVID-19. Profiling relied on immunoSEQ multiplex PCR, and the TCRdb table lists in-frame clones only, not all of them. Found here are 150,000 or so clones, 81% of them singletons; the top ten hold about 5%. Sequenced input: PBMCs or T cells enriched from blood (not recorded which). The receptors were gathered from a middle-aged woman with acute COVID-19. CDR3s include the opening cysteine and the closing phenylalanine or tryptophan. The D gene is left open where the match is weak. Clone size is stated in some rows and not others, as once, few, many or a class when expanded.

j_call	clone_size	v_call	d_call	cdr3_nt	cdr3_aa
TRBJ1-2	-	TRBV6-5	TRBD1	TGTGCCAGCAGTTACCATCAGGGACAGGGGATGTTTGGCTACACCTTC	CASSYHQGQGMFGYTF
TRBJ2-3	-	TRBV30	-	TGTGCCTATTTGCTAGCCACAGATACGCAGTATTTT	CAYLLATDTQYF
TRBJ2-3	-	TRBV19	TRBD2	TGTGCCAGTAGTATCTTCCGCGGGAGTGGTACAGATACGCAGTATTTT	CASSIFRGSGTDTQYF
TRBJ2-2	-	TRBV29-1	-	TGCAGCGTTGAAGTTTCAATGAACACCGGGGAGCTGTTTTTT	CSVEVSMNTGELFF
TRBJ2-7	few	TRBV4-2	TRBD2	TGTGCCAGCAGCCACCAGGCAGCTAGCGGGAGAACGTCCTACGAGCAGTACTTC	CASSHQAASGRTSYEQYF
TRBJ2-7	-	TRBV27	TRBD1	TGTGCCAGCAGTCCCGTGACAGGGATCTACGAGCAGTACTTC	CASSPVTGIYEQYF
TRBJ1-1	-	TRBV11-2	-	TGTGCCAGCAGCTTAGCCGGGGCCGGGGGGAACACTGAAGCTTTCTTT	CASSLAGAGGNTEAFF
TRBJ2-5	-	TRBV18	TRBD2	TGTGCCAGCTCACCGGCTAGCGGGATTAGAGAGACCCAGTACTTC	CASSPASGIRETQYF
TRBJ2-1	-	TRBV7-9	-	TGTGCCAGCAGCTTGTGGCGGAGGAGCTCCTACAATGAGCAGTTCTTC	CASSLWRRSSYNEQFF
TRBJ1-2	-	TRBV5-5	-	TGTGCCAGCAGCTTGCCGAGCGACAGTCTCTATGGCTACACCTTC	CASSLPSDSLYGYTF
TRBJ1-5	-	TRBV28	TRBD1	TGTGCCAGCAGGGGACAGGGAACGGGTCAGCCCCAGCATTTT	CASRGQGTGQPQHF
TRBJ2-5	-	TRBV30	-	TGTGCCTGGAGTCGTACGGGAGCGGAGACCCAGTACTTC	CAWSRTGAETQYF
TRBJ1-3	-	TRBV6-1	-	TGTGCCAGCAGTGAAGGGGAGTCTGGAAACACCATATATTTT	CASSEGESGNTIYF
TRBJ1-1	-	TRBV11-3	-	TGTGCCAGCAGCCTCTGGACAAGAACGAACACTGAAGCTTTCTTT	CASSLWTRTNTEAFF
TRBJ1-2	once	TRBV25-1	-	TGTGCCAGCAGTGATGGGGGGGGCGCGACTAATGGCTACACCTTC	CASSDGGGATNGYTF
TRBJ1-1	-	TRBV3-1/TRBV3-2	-	TGTGCCAGCAGCCAACCGGGAGGGACTGAAGCTTTCTTT	CASSQPGGTEAFF
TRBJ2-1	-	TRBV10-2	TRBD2	TGCGCCAGCAGCGTTAGCGGGGGGGCCTACAATGAGCAGTTCTTC	CASSVSGGAYNEQFF
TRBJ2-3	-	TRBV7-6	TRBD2	TGTGCCAGCAGCTTCGTAGCGGGAGGAGGAGGAGATACGCAGTATTTT	CASSFVAGGGGDTQYF